These 17 T cell receptor beta chains came from one sample sequenced in a study of control samples from healthy donors and cancer patients (dated by TCRdb to 2020 to 2022). Receptors were amplified or captured by the immunoSEQ multiplex PCR assay. TCRdb took this table from immuneACCESS and kept in-frame rearrangements with V and J called. Such tables lack part of the clones; where checked against another copy, unresolved V genes explain under half of the gap, and the rest is unexplained. This sample lists about 180,000 clones; 90% were detected once. About 1.4% of the sample lies in the top ten. Sequencing input: blood. Receptors were obtained from a woman aged 50 to 60 in good health.

This rearrangement joins TRBV19 to TRBJ2-3; 8 nucleotides match TRBD1. This CDR3 has 16 residues. V was clipped by 2 bases and J by 4 bases; unmatched bases: 8. Germline V gene sequence: CDR1 LNHDA, CDR2 SQIVND (reference sequence). This CDR3 is CASSINPGGAADTQYF. DNA of the CDR3: TGTGCCAGTAGTATAAACCCAGGGGGCGCGGCAGATACGCAGTATTTT.

The genes are TRBV19 and TRBJ1-1; no firm D call. This CDR3 comprises 14 residues. Germline V lookup: CDR1 LNHDA, CDR2 SQIVND (reference sequence). V was cut by 5 bases and J by 7 bases, with 17 bases left in between. The DNA of the CDR3 is TGTGCCAGTAGTGGGAAGGTACCTTGGGGTGAAGCTTTCTTT. Encoded protein: CASSGKVPWGEAFF.

The V and J genes are TRBV5-1 and TRBJ1-4; weak D call: TRBD1 (5 bases). Germline-derived CDR1 and CDR2 are SGHRS and YFSETQ. The V gene lost 2 bases and the J gene lost 8 bases, with 13 bases spanning the gap. The CDR3 has 14 residues. The CDR3 DNA sequence: TGCGCCAGCAGCTTAGGAGGGGTAGGGGAAAAACTGTTTTTT. Protein product: CASSLGGVGEKLFF.

The chain employs TRBV4-3 and TRBJ2-3, with D maybe TRBD1 (6 bases). Germline V lookup: CDR1 LGHNA, CDR2 YSLEER. Trimming left V 0 bases short and J 6 bases short, with 13 bases between. CDR3 length: 15 residues. In DNA form, the CDR3 reads TGCGCCAGCAGCCAAGAACAGGGAAACCCCGATACGCAGTATTTT. It specifies CASSQEQGNPDTQYF.

The chain uses TRBV3-1 (or the pseudogene TRBV3-2) and TRBJ1-1; D is unclear. V lost 0 bases, J lost 1 base, and 3 bases lay in between. Germline assignment: CDR1 LGHDT and CDR2 YNNKEL (reference sequence). This CDR3 contains 13 residues. The chain's CDR3 is CASSQEWNTEAFF. The CDR3 nucleotides read TGTGCCAGCAGCCAAGAATGGAACACTGAAGCTTTCTTT.

The rearrangement links TRBV28 to TRBJ1-2; 10 bases map to TRBD1. Germline trimming cut 6 bases from V and 6 bases from J; bases unmatched to any gene: 4. The CDR3 length is 13 residues. Looked up from germline, CDR1 is MDHEN and CDR2 is SYDVKM. The CDR3 loop is CASSRQGANGYTF. The DNA of the CDR3 is TGTGCCAGCAGCAGACAGGGGGCGAATGGCTACACCTTC.

The V gene is TRBV5-1, the J gene TRBJ1-4; D is unclear. V was clipped by 4 bases and J by 7 bases, with 14 bases between them. Germline CDR1 SGHRS, CDR2 YFSETQ. The length of the CDR3 is 14 residues. The CDR3 sequence is CASSPAGSSEKLFF. In DNA form, the CDR3 reads TGCGCCAGCAGCCCCGCGGGGTCTAGTGAAAAACTGTTTTTT. The entire variable domain, with the rest obtained from reference TRBV5-1 and TRBJ1-4, is as follows: KAGVTQTPRYLIKTRGQQVTLSCSPISGHRSVSWYQQTPGQGLQFLFEYFSETQRNKGNFPGRFSGRQFSNSRSEMNVSTLELGDSALYLCASSPAGSSEKLFFGSGTQLSVL.

CDR3 amino acids: CASSGAGGGYNEQFF. CDR3 nucleotide sequence: TGTGCCAGCAGTGGAGCGGGAGGGGGCTACAATGAGCAGTTCTTC. This chain connects TRBV2 to TRBJ2-1; 10 bases are shared with TRBD2. Looked up from germline, CDR1 is SNHLY and CDR2 is FYNNEI. The CDR3 runs to 15 residues. The V gene end was trimmed by 4 bases and the J gene end by 3 bases; junction bases not matched to a gene: 3.

CDR3 nucleotides: TGTGCCACCAGCAAACCAGGGACAGATACGCAGTATTTT. Its protein is CATSKPGTDTQYF. The rearrangement links TRBV15 to TRBJ2-3; D is perhaps TRBD1 (5 bases). The CDR3 has 13 amino acids. Trimming cost V 4 bases and J 3 bases, with 8 bases left between them. Germline V gene sequence: CDR1 LNHNV, CDR2 YYDKDF (reference sequence).

About this clone: The sample carries other DNA sequences with the same CDR3. This chain uses TRBV7-2 with TRBJ2-5, with 10 positions matching TRBD2. The CDR3 runs to 14 residues. CDR1 is SGHTA and CDR2 is FQGNSA in the germline V gene. V shed 5 bases and J 3 bases; nucleotides not matched to a gene: 3. The CDR3 DNA sequence: TGTGCCAGCAGCCCCGGACTAGCGGAAGAGACCCAGTACTTC. It specifies CASSPGLAEETQYF.

This clone appeared a few times. In nucleotides, the CDR3 is TGTGCCAGCAGTTTATCACAGGGGGGGGGAAAACTGTTTTTT. Its translation: CASSLSQGGGKLFF. This chain connects TRBV27 to TRBJ1-4; 8 nucleotides align to TRBD1. This CDR3 comprises 14 residues. J was trimmed by 10 bases and V by 0 bases; bases with no gene match: 4. Looked up from germline, CDR1 is MNHEY and CDR2 is SMNVEV (reference sequence).

The V and J genes are TRBV3-1 (or the pseudogene TRBV3-2) and TRBJ1-6; D not certain. V gave up 1 base and J gave up 7 bases, with 11 bases separating them. CDR3 length: 15 amino acids. CDR1 is LGHDT and CDR2 is YNNKEL in the germline V gene (reference sequence). The CDR3, as DNA: TGTGCCAGCAGCCAAGTTAACAGCCCCAATTCACCCCTCCACTTT. It specifies CASSQVNSPNSPLHF.

The rearrangement joins TRBV10-3 to TRBJ1-3; D uncertain. The CDR3 totals 13 residues. Germline V gene data show CDR1 as ENHRY and CDR2 as SYGVKD. The V end lost 7 bases, the J end lost 0 bases, and 7 bases lay between the germline ends. CDR3 bases: TGTGCCATCACCCAGAGCTCTGGAAACACCATATATTTT. Translation: CAITQSSGNTIYF.

This chain joins TRBV5-1 and TRBJ1-2; maybe TRBD1 (6 bases). This CDR3 contains 16 residues. The V and J ends lost 2 bases and 0 bases respectively, with 14 bases between them. In germline, CDR1 is SGHRS, CDR2 YFSETQ. The CDR3 DNA follows: TGCGCCAGCAGCTTAAATACAGGGCCCGCTAACTATGGCTACACCTTC. It encodes CASSLNTGPANYGYTF. Drawing the rest from reference TRBV5-1 and TRBJ1-2, the complete variable domain is KAGVTQTPRYLIKTRGQQVTLSCSPISGHRSVSWYQQTPGQGLQFLFEYFSETQRNKGNFPGRFSGRQFSNSRSEMNVSTLELGDSALYLCASSLNTGPANYGYTFGSGTRLTVV.

J is TRBJ1-5 and V is TRBV25-1, with D possibly matching TRBD1 (5 bases). CDR1 is MGHDK, CDR2 SYGVNS, per germline. V shed 5 bases and J shed 0 bases, with 14 bases lying between them. This CDR3 is 16 amino acids long. CDR3 in amino acids: CASSPGGAYSNQPQHF. CDR3 coding DNA: TGTGCCAGCAGTCCCGGCGGGGCCTATAGCAATCAGCCCCAGCATTTT.

This clone is medium-sized. The chain uses TRBV5-1 and TRBJ2-7; tentatively, D is TRBD2 (6 bases). Trimming shortened V by 4 bases and J by 4 bases, and 18 bases separated the two germline ends. Germline V gene sequence: CDR1 SGHRS, CDR2 YFSETQ. This CDR3 has 15 residues. The CDR3 nucleotides are TGCGCCAGCAGCGTGGACGGGACGGGAGCGTACGAGCAGTACTTC. Its translation: CASSVDGTGAYEQYF.

CDR3 region: CASSPQTRGINYGYTF. The CDR3 DNA reads TGCGCCAGCAGCCCACAGACGAGGGGGATCAACTATGGCTACACCTTC. This chain connects TRBV5-1 to TRBJ1-2; TRBD1 might be the D (6 bases). This CDR3 has 16 amino acids. Germline loops: CDR1 SGHRS, CDR2 YFSETQ. Trimming cost V 4 bases and J 2 bases, with 18 bases left between them.